What follows are 12 T cell receptor beta chains derived from one specimen sequenced in a study of blood T cells in healthy people across ages. For the second PCR, which ran for about 6 to 11 cycles, a sample-barcoded 5' primer and a J-beta primer mix were used. TCRdb re-analysed the 5' RACE reads in MiXCR, keeping a single row per CDR3 protein. The sample gives 1,500,000 or so distinct CDR3 sequences, around 55% of which show up once; over 5% is in the top ten. Source material: blood. The source of these receptors is a man younger than 30 in good health.

This clonotype turned up a few times. This chain uses TRBV20-1 with TRBJ2-3, with 10 bases aligning to TRBD2. The CDR3 totals 14 residues. Germline loops: CDR1 DFQATT, CDR2 SNEGSKA (reference sequence). J was trimmed by 4 bases and V by 4 bases; bases with no gene match: 5. DNA of the CDR3: TGCAGTGCTACTCCTAGCGGGAGCCCAGATACGCAGTATTTT. It yields the protein CSATPSGSPDTQYF.

The rearrangement joins TRBV5-1 to TRBJ1-1; D unresolved. Germline V CDR1 and CDR2: SGHRS, YFSETQ. Trimming shortened V by 1 base and J by 0 bases, and 7 bases separated the two germline ends. The CDR3 totals 14 residues. The CDR3 nucleotides are TGCGCCAGCAGCTTGAGTTCCTTGAACACTGAAGCTTTCTTT. It yields the protein CASSLSSLNTEAFF.

There are a few counts of this clonotype. The chain links TRBV20-1 to TRBJ2-5; possibly TRBD1 for D (6 bases). Near its end, the DNA agrees better with TRBJ2-7, so the J call may be wrong. CDR1 is DFQATT, CDR2 SNEGSKA, per germline (reference sequence). The CDR3 has 19 residues. CDR3 sequence: CSARAMNVTSLGQGYEQYF. The CDR3 nucleotides read TGCAGTGCTAGAGCAATGAATGTCACCTCCCTGGGACAAGGCTACGAGCAGTACTTC.

This chain links TRBV6-2 or TRBV6-3 with TRBJ1-1; no clear D gene. The germline V gene has CDR1 MNHEY and CDR2 SVGEGT. The CDR3 loop spans 17 amino acids. Trimming stripped 2 bases from V and 1 base from J, with 17 bases between. CDR3 nucleotide sequence: TGTGCCAGCAGTTACGAGGTCCCTAATGATGGGAACACTGAAGCTTTCTTT. Translation: CASSYEVPNDGNTEAFF.

The V and J genes are TRBV7-9 and TRBJ2-7, with D unresolved. V gave up 5 bases and J gave up 9 bases, with 8 bases separating them. Germline CDR1 SEHNR, CDR2 FQNEAQ (reference sequence). The CDR3 sequence is 10 residues long. CDR3 amino acids: CASSTELQYF. CDR3 nucleotides: TGTGCCAGCAGCACGGAGCTGCAGTACTTC.

V gene TRBV20-1 combines with J gene TRBJ2-4; the D gene is possibly TRBD1 (8 bases). CDR3 length equals 15 residues. Trimming shortened V by 6 bases and J by 3 bases, and 18 bases separated the two germline ends. The germline gives CDR1 DFQATT, CDR2 SNEGSKA (reference sequence). CDR3 in DNA: TGCAGTGCCCCCTGGACAGGGAGGGGCAAAAACATTCAGTACTTC. The encoded protein is CSAPWTGRGKNIQYF.

The V gene is TRBV29-1, the J gene TRBJ2-5; tentatively, D is TRBD1 or TRBD2 (5 bases each). CDR3 length: 14 residues. V lost 6 bases and J lost 11, with 25 bases in between. Germline V lookup: CDR1 SQVTM, CDR2 ANQGSEA. The CDR3: CSVGPLQLNNEQYF. CDR3 nucleotide sequence: TGCAGCGTGGGACCTCTCCAACTTAACAATGAGCAGTACTTC.

Relative to its sample, this clonotype is large. The chain recombines TRBV4-2 with TRBJ1-4; D gene ambiguous. Trimming took 0 bases from V and 8 from J, leaving 13 bases between them. Per germline, CDR1 LGHNA and CDR2 YNFKEQ. The length of the CDR3 is 15 residues. This chain's CDR3 is CASSQESGAAEKLFF. CDR3 DNA sequence: TGTGCCAGCAGCCAAGAATCCGGAGCAGCCGAAAAACTGTTTTTT.

The sample holds one count of this clonotype. The chain recombines TRBV20-1 with TRBJ1-2; D remains ambiguous. CDR1 and CDR2 (germline): DFQATT, SNEGSKA (reference sequence). This CDR3 has 14 residues. V was pared by 2 bases and J by 6 bases, with 16 bases between. The CDR3 spells CSARNVGEADGYTF. The CDR3 nucleotides read TGCAGTGCTAGAAACGTCGGGGAAGCAGATGGCTACACCTTC.

This clonotype appeared once. The genes are TRBV7-6 and TRBJ2-6; maybe TRBD1 (6 bases). From germline, CDR1 is SGHVS and CDR2 FNYEAQ. The V end lost 8 bases, the J end lost 2 bases, and 22 bases lay between the germline ends. The CDR3 length is 18 residues. The CDR3 is CASSEGRGRGTGANVLTF. The CDR3 nucleotides read TGTGCCAGCTCAGAAGGCCGGGGCAGGGGCACTGGGGCCAACGTCCTGACTTTC.

The CDR3 region has the DNA TGTGCCAGCAGTTACAAGGGGGAAGGAGAGCAGTACTTC. Encoded protein: CASSYKGEGEQYF. The rearrangement links TRBV6-5 to TRBJ2-7; tentatively, D is TRBD1 (6 bases). Germline V gene lookup returns CDR1 MNHEY and CDR2 SVGAGI. The CDR3 runs 13 residues. V lost 2 bases and J lost 7, with 12 bases in between.

The CDR3, as DNA: TGCAGTGCTAGGGGCGGGAGTAGCCTGGAGACCCAGTACTTC. Protein product: CSARGGSSLETQYF. The chain links TRBV20-1 to TRBJ2-5; 7 bases align to TRBD2. This CDR3 region has 14 residues. V dropped 3 bases and J dropped 5; count of bases not matched to a gene: 9. The V gene's germline CDR1 is DFQATT and CDR2 SNEGSKA (reference sequence).